This T cell receptor (beta chain) was retrieved from a study of regulatory T cells in long-lasting Graves disease. Overall study findings and caveats: Persistent Graves' patients showed a TCR diversity that was lower than that of newly diagnosed ones.

This clonotype was counted at least ten times. Its antigen is unknown. For TCR beta, libraries came from iRepertoire HTBI primers and Arm-PCR of CDR3 regions. Each CDR3 protein is one row after TCRdb ran MiXCR on the multiplex PCR reads. Of 400,000 to 500,000 distinct CDR3 sequences listed, 16% are singletons. Time point described: newly diagnosed GD, antithyroid drugs for less than 3 months. The TCR library used RNA extracted from PBMCs. From each patient, about 8.3 milliliters of peripheral blood was drawn and collected into an EDTA anticoagulant tube. This sample also belongs to another study, concerning T cells in Graves' hyperthyroidism and ophthalmopathy.

The sequence came from a woman younger than 30 with Graves disease. The sequenced sample was peripheral blood mononuclear cells (PBMCs), obtained at new diagnosis, from a patient treated with antithyroid drugs.

CDR3 protein: CASSLGGLGNEQFF. In DNA, the CDR3 is TGTGCCAGCAGCTTAGGGGGGCTAGGCAATGAGCAGTTCTTC. This chain joins TRBV11-2 and TRBJ2-1, with a tentative D call TRBD1 (6 bases). The CDR3 contains 14 residues. Trimming took 1 base from V and 6 from J, leaving 10 bases between them. In germline, CDR1 is SGHAT, CDR2 FQNNGV.